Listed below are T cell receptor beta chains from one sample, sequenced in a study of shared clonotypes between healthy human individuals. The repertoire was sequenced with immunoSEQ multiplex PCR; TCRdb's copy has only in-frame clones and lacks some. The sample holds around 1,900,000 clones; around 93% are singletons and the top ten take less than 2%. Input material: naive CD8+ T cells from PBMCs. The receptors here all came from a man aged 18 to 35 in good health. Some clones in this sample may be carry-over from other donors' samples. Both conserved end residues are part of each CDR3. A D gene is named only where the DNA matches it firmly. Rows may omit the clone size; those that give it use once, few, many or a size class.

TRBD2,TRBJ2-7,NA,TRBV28,CASSSPRAGGVTSYEQYF,TGTGCCAGCAGTTCCCCTCGAGCGGGAGGCGTAACCTCCTACGAGCAGTACTTC
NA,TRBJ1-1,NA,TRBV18,CASSPTRDRGDTEAFF,TGTGCCAGCTCACCAACGAGGGACCGAGGAGACACTGAAGCTTTCTTT
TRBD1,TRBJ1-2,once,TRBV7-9,CASSQDRRGYTF,TGTGCCAGCAGCCAGGACAGGAGGGGCTACACCTTC
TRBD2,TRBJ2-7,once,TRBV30,CAWSPTSGIVPVRTYEQYF,TGTGCCTGGAGTCCTACTAGCGGGATCGTGCCAGTACGAACCTACGAGCAGTACTTC
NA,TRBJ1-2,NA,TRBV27,CASSFGANYGYTF,TGTGCCAGCAGTTTCGGGGCTAACTATGGCTACACCTTC
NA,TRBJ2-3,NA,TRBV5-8,CASSFPSSTDTQYF,TGTGCCAGCAGCTTCCCTAGTAGCACAGATACGCAGTATTTT
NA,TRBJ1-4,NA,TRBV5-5,CASSFGRVVTTNEKLFF,TGTGCCAGCAGCTTTGGCCGGGTTGTAACAACTAATGAAAAACTGTTTTTT
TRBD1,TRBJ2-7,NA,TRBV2,CASSEGRGTVYEQYF,TGTGCCAGCAGTGAAGGCAGGGGGACAGTTTACGAGCAGTACTTC
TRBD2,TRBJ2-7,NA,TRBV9,CASSTNAGVDEQYF,TGTGCCAGCAGCACAAATGCGGGAGTCGACGAGCAGTACTTC
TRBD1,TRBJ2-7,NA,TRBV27,CASRTGPDQYF,TGTGCCAGCCGGACAGGACCTGACCAGTACTTC
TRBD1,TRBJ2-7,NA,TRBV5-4,CASSLAYGTGGSDEQYF,TGTGCCAGCAGCTTGGCCTACGGGACAGGGGGGAGTGACGAGCAGTACTTC
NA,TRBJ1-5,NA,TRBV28,CASSPTGSQPQHF,TGTGCCAGCAGCCCAACAGGATCCCAGCCCCAGCATTTT
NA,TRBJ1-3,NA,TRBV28,CASSLRAFSGNTIYF,TGTGCCAGCAGTTTAAGGGCCTTCTCTGGAAACACCATATATTTT
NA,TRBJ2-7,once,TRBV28,CASTWGEDYEQYF,TGTGCCAGCACGTGGGGGGAGGACTACGAGCAGTACTTC
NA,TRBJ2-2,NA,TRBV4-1,CASSQNTRTWELFF,TGCGCCAGCAGCCAGAACACACGGACCTGGGAGCTGTTTTTT
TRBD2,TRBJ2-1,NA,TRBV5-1,CASSSGLAGGLGNEQFF,TGCGCCAGCAGCTCGGGACTAGCGGGAGGGCTAGGCAATGAGCAGTTCTTC
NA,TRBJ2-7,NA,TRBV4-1,CASSSPERTTSYEQYF,TGCGCCAGCAGCTCACCCGAGAGGACAACCTCCTACGAGCAGTACTTC
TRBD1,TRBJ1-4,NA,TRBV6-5,CASSGDRLFF,TGTGCCAGCAGTGGGGACAGACTGTTTTTT
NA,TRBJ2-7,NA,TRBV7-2,CASSPGFYEQYF,TGTGCCAGCAGCCCAGGCTTCTACGAGCAGTACTTC
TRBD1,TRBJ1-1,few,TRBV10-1,CASSWDRSNTEAFF,TGCGCCAGCAGTTGGGACAGGTCGAACACTGAAGCTTTCTTT
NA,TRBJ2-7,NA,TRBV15,CATSPTTRSYEQYF,TGTGCCACCAGCCCAACGACTAGATCTTACGAGCAGTACTTC
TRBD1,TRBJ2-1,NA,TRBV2,CASSDRDRSYNEQFF,TGTGCCAGCAGTGATCGGGACAGATCCTACAATGAGCAGTTCTTC
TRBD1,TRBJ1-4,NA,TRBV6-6,CASSSTQTGEHEKLFF,TGTGCCAGCAGTTCCACCCAGACAGGGGAACACGAAAAACTGTTTTTT
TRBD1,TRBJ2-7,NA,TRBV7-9,CASSQPRGDRGRWGYEQYF,TGTGCCAGCAGCCAACCGAGGGGGGACAGGGGACGATGGGGCTACGAGCAGTACTTC
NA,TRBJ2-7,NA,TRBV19,CASRDSVRSNSYEQYF,TGTGCCAGTAGGGACTCAGTGAGGTCCAACTCCTACGAGCAGTACTTC